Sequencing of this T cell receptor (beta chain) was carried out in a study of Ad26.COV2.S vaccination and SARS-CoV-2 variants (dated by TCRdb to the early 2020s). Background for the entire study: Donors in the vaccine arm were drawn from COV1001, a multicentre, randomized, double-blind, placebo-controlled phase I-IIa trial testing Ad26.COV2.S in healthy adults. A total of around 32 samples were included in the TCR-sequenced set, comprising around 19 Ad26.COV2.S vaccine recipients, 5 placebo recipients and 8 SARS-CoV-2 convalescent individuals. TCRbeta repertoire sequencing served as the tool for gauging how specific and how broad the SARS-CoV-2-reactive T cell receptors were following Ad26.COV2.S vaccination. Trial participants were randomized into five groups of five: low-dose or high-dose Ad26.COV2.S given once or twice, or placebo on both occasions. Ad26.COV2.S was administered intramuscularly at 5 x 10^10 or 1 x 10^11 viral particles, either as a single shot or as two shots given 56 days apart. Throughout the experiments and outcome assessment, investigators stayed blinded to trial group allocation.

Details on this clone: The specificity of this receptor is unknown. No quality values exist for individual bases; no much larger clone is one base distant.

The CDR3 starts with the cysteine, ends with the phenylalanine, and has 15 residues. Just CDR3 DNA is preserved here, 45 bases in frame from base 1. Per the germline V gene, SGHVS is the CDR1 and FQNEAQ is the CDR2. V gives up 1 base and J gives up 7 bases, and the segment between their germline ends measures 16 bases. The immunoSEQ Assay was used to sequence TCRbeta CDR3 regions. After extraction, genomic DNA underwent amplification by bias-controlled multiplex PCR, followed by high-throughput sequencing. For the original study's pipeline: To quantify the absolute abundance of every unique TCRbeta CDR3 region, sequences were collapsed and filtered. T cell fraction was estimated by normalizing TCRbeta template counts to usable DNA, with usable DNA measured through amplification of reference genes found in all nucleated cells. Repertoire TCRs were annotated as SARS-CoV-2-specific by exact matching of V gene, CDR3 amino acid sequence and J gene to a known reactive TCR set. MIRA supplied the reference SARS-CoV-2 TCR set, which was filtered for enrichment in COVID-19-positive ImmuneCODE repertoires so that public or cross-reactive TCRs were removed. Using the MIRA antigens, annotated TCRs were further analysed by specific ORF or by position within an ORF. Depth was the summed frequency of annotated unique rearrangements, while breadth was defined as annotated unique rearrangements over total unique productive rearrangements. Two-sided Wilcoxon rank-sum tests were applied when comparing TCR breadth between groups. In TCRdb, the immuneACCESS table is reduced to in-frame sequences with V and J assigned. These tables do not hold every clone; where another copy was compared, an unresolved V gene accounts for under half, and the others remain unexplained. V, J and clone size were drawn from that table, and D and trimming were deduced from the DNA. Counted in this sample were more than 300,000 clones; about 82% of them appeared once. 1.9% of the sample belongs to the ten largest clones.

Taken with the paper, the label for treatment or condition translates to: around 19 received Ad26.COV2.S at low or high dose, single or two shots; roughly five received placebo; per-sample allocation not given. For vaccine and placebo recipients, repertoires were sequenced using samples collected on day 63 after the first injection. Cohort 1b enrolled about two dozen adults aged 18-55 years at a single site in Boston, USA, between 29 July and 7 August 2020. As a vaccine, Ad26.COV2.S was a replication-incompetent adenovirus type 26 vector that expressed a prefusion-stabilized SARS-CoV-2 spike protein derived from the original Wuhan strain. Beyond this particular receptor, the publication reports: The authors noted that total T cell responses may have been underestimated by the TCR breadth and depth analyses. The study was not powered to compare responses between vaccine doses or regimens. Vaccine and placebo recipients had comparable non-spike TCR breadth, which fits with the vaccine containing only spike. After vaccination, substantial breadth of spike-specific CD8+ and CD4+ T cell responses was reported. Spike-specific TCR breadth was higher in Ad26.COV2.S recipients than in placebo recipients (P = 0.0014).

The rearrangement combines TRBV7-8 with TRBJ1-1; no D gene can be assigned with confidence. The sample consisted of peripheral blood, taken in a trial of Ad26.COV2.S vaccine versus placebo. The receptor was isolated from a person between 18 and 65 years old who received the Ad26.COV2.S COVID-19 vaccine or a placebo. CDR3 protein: CASSLDRVGQSEAFF. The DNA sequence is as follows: TGTGCCAGCAGCTTAGACCGGGTTGGGCAGAGTGAAGCTTTCTTT.